The T cell receptor (beta chain) under discussion was sequenced for a study of CD8 T cells in Susac syndrome. General observations from the study: It was acknowledged in the study that its TCR sequencing and HLA analysis involved a relatively small number of individuals.

Points on this clonotype: Its antigen is unknown.

This CDR3 spans 14 amino acids. Germline V gene lookup returns CDR1 MNHEY and CDR2 SMNVEV (reference sequence). With 3 bases removed from V and 8 bases from J, the gap between germline ends came to 16 bases. Reverse transcription used roughly 0.45 to 1 ug RNA and random hexamers. Amplification of TCR beta CDR3 used immunoSEQ multiplex PCR across 54 Vbeta and 13 Jbeta. TCRdb used MiXCR to reprocess the immunoSEQ multiplex PCR reads, holding one entry per CDR3 protein. There are about 200,000 distinct CDR3 sequences in the sample; over 90% occur only once, and 0.082% lies in the top ten. Sequencing of TCR beta, carried out with a high-throughput approach, was applied to CD8+ and CD4+ T cells from the blood. The CD8+ and CD4+ T cells were isolated magnetically using a negative isolation approach, whereas the TEMRA cells were enriched by FACS.

The chain carries TRBV27 and TRBJ1-2; D ambiguous. This TCR came from a human donor with multiple sclerosis. The sample taken for sequencing was CD4+ T cells from PBMCs. This chain's CDR3 is CASSFSGRREGYTF. The CDR3 bases are TGTGCCAGCAGTTTCTCTGGCCGTAGAGAAGGCTACACCTTC.